This record covers a single T cell receptor (beta chain). This record comes from a study of T cell repertoires in cytomegalovirus infection. TCRdb re-analysed the reads in MiXCR, keeping a single row per CDR3 protein. The table includes approximately 250,000 distinct CDR3 sequences, about 23% detected once. Germline V gene lookup returns CDR1 SEHNR and CDR2 FQNEAQ (reference sequence). V lost 4 bases to trimming and J lost 7 bases; unmatched junction nucleotides: 12. The CDR3 contains 15 residues. The sample taken for sequencing was CD8+ T cells from PBMCs. The sequence derives from a human donor in good health (CMV status not recorded). Some clones in this sample may be carry-over from other donors' samples. The rearrangement links TRBV7-9 to TRBJ2-7; 8 nucleotides align to TRBD1. The DNA for the CDR3 is TGTGCCAGCAGCTCCCGACAGGGGCCCTCCAATGAGCAGTACTTC. Translated: CASSSRQGPSNEQYF. Filled out from reference TRBV7-9 and TRBJ2-7, the complete variable domain reads DTGVSQNPRHKITKRGQNVTFRCDPISEHNRLYWYRQTLGQGPEFLTYFQNEAQLEKSRLLSDRFSAERPKGSFSTLEIQRTEQGDSAMYLCASSSRQGPSNEQYFGPGTRLTVT.